The 2 T cell receptor beta chains in this list originate from one sample, sequenced in a study of T cells after yellow fever vaccination. TCRdb re-called the 5' RACE reads with MiXCR, one entry per CDR3 protein. Among some 320,000 distinct CDR3 sequences, about 10% were seen once, and the ten largest hold 3% to 3.5%. The material was CD4+ T cells sorted from PBMCs, obtained 45 days after the yellow fever booster vaccination. The receptors were sampled from a man younger than 35 who received the YFV17D yellow fever vaccine.

This clonotype was seen many times. The CDR3 nucleotides are TGTGCCAGCAGTGAAAGCCCCGACAGGGGAAGGGTC. Protein product: CASSESPDRGRV. The chain uses TRBV2 and TRBJ2-7, with 8 nucleotides matching TRBD1. Per germline, CDR1 SNHLY and CDR2 FYNNEI. The CDR3 runs 12 residues.

This clonotype was picked up many times. The gene calls are TRBV12-3 or TRBV12-4 and TRBJ1-1, with D unresolved. The CDR3 is 12 residues long. V lost 7 bases to trimming and J lost 1 base, with 7 bases between them. The CDR3 DNA is TGTGCCAGCACCCCCGAGAACACTGAAGCTTTCTTT. Residues: CASTPENTEAFF.